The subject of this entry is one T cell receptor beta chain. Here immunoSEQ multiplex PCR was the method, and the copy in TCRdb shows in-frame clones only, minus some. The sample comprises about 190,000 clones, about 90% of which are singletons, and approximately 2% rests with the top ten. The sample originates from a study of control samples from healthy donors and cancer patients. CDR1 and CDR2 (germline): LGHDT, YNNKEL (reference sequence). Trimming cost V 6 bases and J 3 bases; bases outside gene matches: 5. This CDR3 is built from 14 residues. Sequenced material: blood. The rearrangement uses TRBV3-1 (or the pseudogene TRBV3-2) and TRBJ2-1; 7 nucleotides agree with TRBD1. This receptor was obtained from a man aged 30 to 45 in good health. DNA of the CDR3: TGTGCCAGCAGTTCCTACAGGGGCTACAATGAGCAGTTCTTC. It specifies CASSSYRGYNEQFF.